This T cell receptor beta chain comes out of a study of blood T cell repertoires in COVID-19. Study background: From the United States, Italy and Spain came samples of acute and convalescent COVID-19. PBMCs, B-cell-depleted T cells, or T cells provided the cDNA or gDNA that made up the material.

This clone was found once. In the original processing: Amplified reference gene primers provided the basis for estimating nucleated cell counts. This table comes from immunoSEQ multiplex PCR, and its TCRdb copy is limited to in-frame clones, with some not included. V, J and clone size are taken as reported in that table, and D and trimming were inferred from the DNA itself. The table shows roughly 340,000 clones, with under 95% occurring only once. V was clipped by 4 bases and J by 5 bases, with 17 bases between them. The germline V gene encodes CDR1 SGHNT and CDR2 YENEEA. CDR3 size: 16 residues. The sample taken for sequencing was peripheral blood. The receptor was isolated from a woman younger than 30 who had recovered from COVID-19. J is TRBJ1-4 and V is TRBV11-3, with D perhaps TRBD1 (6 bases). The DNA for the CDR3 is TGTGCCAGCAGCTCCCCCTGGGACACAGAGAATGAAAAACTGTTTTTT. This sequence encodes CASSSPWDTENEKLFF.